These 10 T cell receptor beta chains came from one sample sequenced in a study of blood T cell repertoires in COVID-19. TCRdb's table, derived via immunoSEQ multiplex PCR, lists solely in-frame clones and lacks some. The table lists under 200,000 clones, around 80% of them singletons. The sample consisted of peripheral blood. The receptors were gathered from a man between 65 and 80 years old with active or convalescent COVID-19.

The chain's CDR3 is CASSSVNSGYTF. Here the CDR3 DNA reads TGTGCCAGCAGTTCTGTAAATTCGGGCTACACCTTC. The chain combines TRBV6-6 with TRBJ1-2; D not resolved. Germline CDR1 and CDR2: MNHNY and SVGAGI (reference sequence). Trimming left V 4 bases short and J 8 bases short, with 11 bases between. The CDR3 runs 12 residues.

This chain connects TRBV7-2 to TRBJ1-2, with 10 positions matching TRBD1. Germline CDR1 is SGHTA and CDR2 is FQGNSA. The V segment lost 5 bases and the J segment 7 bases; nucleotides outside the gene matches: 4. The CDR3 runs 13 residues. The CDR3 spells CASSQGQGSGYTF. As DNA, the CDR3 is TGTGCCAGCAGCCAGGGACAGGGGAGTGGCTACACCTTC. The full variable domain, rest sourced from reference TRBV7-2 and TRBJ1-2, is GAGVSQSPSNKVTEKGKDVELRCDPISGHTALYWYRQSLGQGLEFLIYFQGNSAPDKSGLPSDRFSAERTGGSVSTLTIQRTQQEDSAVYLCASSQGQGSGYTFGSGTRLTVV.

This clone was picked up one time. This rearrangement joins TRBV19 to TRBJ1-4; D ambiguous. V was shortened by 5 bases and J by 1 base, with 11 bases between the two germline ends. The CDR3 is 15 residues long. Germline loops: CDR1 LNHDA, CDR2 SQIVND (reference sequence). In nucleotides, the CDR3 is TGTGCCAGTAGTCAATCTAGCGTAACTAATGAAAAACTGTTTTTT. It encodes CASSQSSVTNEKLFF.

The chain couples TRBV30 to TRBJ1-6, with D hard to call. The CDR3 is 13 amino acids. The germline gives CDR1 GTSNPN, CDR2 SVGIG (reference sequence). Deletions cut 6 bases from V and 6 bases from J, with 12 bases between. CDR3 sequence reads: CACRVFSNSPLHF. CDR3 bases: TGTGCCTGTCGGGTATTTAGTAATTCACCCCTCCACTTT.

The chain is built from TRBV6-5 and TRBJ2-5; D uncertain. Germline V gives CDR1 MNHEY, CDR2 SVGAGI. Trimming shortened V by 6 bases and J by 4 bases, and 15 bases separated the two germline ends. The CDR3 is 14 residues long. The CDR3 nucleotides are TGTGCCAGCAGAAGACCGGAGATGGGAGAGACCCAGTACTTC. Translated: CASRRPEMGETQYF.

The V gene is TRBV19, the J gene TRBJ1-5, with D unclear. Germline loops: CDR1 LNHDA, CDR2 SQIVND (reference sequence). The CDR3 spans 15 residues. The V gene lost 3 bases and the J gene lost 1 base, with 10 bases spanning the gap. The CDR3 loop is CASSIEGFSNQPQHF. In DNA form, the CDR3 reads TGTGCCAGTAGTATCGAGGGATTCAGCAATCAGCCCCAGCATTTT.

This chain uses TRBV28 with TRBJ2-3; 9 positions agree with TRBD2. V was clipped by 5 bases and J by 4 bases; unmatched bases: 10. Germline values: CDR1 MDHEN, CDR2 SYDVKM. CDR3 length: 16 residues. CDR3 DNA: TGTGCCAGCAGTACAGCAAGTAGCGGGGGCTCAGATACGCAGTATTTT. Translation: CASSTASSGGSDTQYF.

V usage is TRBV6-5 and J usage is TRBJ1-1, with 7 bases identical to TRBD1. Looked up from germline, CDR1 is MNHEY and CDR2 is SVGAGI. The CDR3 length is 14 residues. Germline trimming cut 4 bases from V and 7 bases from J; bases unmatched to any gene: 9. DNA of the CDR3: TGTGCCAGCAGTTCATTTAGGGGGCGAGGTGAAGCTTTCTTT. This codes for CASSSFRGRGEAFF.

This clone occurred once. The chain is built from TRBV5-4 and TRBJ2-5; D call uncertain. This CDR3 has 12 amino acids. The V end was cut by 2 bases, the J end by 5 bases, with 7 bases between. Germline V gene lookup returns CDR1 SGHNT and CDR2 YYREEE (reference sequence). CDR3 nucleotides: TGTGCCAGCAGCTTAGCCGAGGAGACCCAGTACTTC. This sequence encodes CASSLAEETQYF.

The CDR3 is CASSQDRQDGPQHF. For the CDR3, the DNA is TGCGCCAGCAGCCAAGATCGGCAGGATGGGCCCCAGCATTTT. This chain joins TRBV4-3 and TRBJ1-5; no definite D call. The V end was cut by 0 bases, the J end by 9 bases, with 12 bases between. This CDR3 has 14 residues. Per the germline V gene, CDR1 is LGHNA and CDR2 is YSLEER.